This is a list of T cell receptor beta chains from one sample in a study of T cell responses to AZD1222 COVID-19 vaccine. Profiled with immunoSEQ multiplex PCR; TCRdb holds only in-frame clones, not every one. The repertoire consists of about 120,000 clones, with 92% occurring once and the leading ten covering approximately 1.7%. The input for sequencing was peripheral blood, taken on day 0 of AZD1222 vaccination. These receptors originate from an adult in good health. CDR3s include the opening cysteine and the closing phenylalanine or tryptophan. The D gene is left open where the match is weak.

v_call,j_call,d_call,cdr3_aa,cdr3_nt
TRBV6-1,TRBJ1-1,-,CASSESDQMNTEAFF,TGTGCCAGCAGTGAAAGTGACCAAATGAACACTGAAGCTTTCTTT
TRBV6-4,TRBJ2-1,TRBD1,CASSAQGAPNEQFF,TGTGCCAGCAGTGCTCAGGGGGCGCCGAATGAGCAGTTCTTC
TRBV30,TRBJ1-1,-,CAWSMGENTEAFF,TGTGCCTGGTCCATGGGAGAGAACACTGAAGCTTTCTTT
TRBV9,TRBJ1-1,-,CASSPEGTEAFF,TGTGCCAGCAGCCCCGAGGGCACTGAAGCTTTCTTT
TRBV27,TRBJ2-2,TRBD1,CASSQYRTGGNTGELFF,TGTGCCAGCAGTCAGTATCGGACAGGGGGGAACACCGGGGAGCTGTTTTTT
TRBV6-5,TRBJ1-1,-,CASSYSRGAGDTEAFF,TGTGCCAGCAGTTACTCGAGGGGGGCTGGGGACACTGAAGCTTTCTTT
TRBV3-1/TRBV3-2,TRBJ2-3,TRBD2,CASSQGQSGANTDTQYF,TGTGCCAGCAGCCAAGGGCAAAGCGGGGCTAACACAGATACGCAGTATTTT
TRBV2,TRBJ2-1,-,CASSGLEGAVSYNEQFF,TGTGCCAGCAGTGGGCTCGAGGGAGCGGTCTCCTACAATGAGCAGTTCTTC
TRBV12-3/TRBV12-4,TRBJ1-1,-,CASWRQTYTEAFF,TGTGCCAGCTGGAGGCAGACTTACACTGAAGCTTTCTTT
TRBV24-1,TRBJ2-5,-,CATSPGQTGLETQYF,TGTGCCACCAGTCCCGGACAGACAGGTCTAGAGACCCAGTACTTC
TRBV19,TRBJ1-5,-,CASSMSIQPQHF,TGTGCCAGTAGTATGTCCATTCAGCCCCAGCATTTT
TRBV7-9,TRBJ1-2,TRBD1,CASSRQGYNGYTF,TGTGCCAGCAGTCGACAGGGATATAATGGCTACACCTTC
TRBV28,TRBJ1-1,-,CASSPASLSMNTEAFF,TGTGCCAGCAGTCCCGCCTCACTTAGTATGAACACTGAAGCTTTCTTT
TRBV10-3,TRBJ1-5,-,CAISSGDRPQHF,TGTGCCATCTCCTCTGGGGATCGGCCCCAGCATTTT
TRBV3-1/TRBV3-2,TRBJ2-5,TRBD1,CASSQWDRGRQETQYF,TGTGCCAGCAGCCAATGGGACAGGGGTCGGCAAGAGACCCAGTACTTC